This is a list of T cell receptor beta chains from one sample in a study of blood T cell repertoires in COVID-19. Here immunoSEQ multiplex PCR was the method, and the copy in TCRdb shows in-frame clones only, minus some. The sample includes under 250,000 clones, about 78% of them seen just once. Sequencing was performed on peripheral blood. The receptors were gathered from a woman in her 70s with acute or convalescent COVID-19. Each CDR3 is given with its conserved first and last residue. The D gene is left open where the match is weak. Size values are once, few and many counts, or a class for expanded clones, and some rows have none.

D | size | J | V | CDR3 | DNA
. | . | TRBJ2-3 | TRBV30 | CAWSFAVGADTQYF | TGTGCCTGGAGTTTCGCGGTTGGCGCAGATACGCAGTATTTT
. | . | TRBJ1-2 | TRBV30 | CAWNHGGPGYGYTF | TGTGCCTGGAACCACGGGGGACCGGGGTATGGCTACACCTTC
. | . | TRBJ2-1 | TRBV18 | CASSTGGQFNEQFF | TGTGCCAGCTCAACCGGGGGACAGTTCAATGAGCAGTTCTTC
. | once | TRBJ2-2 | TRBV2 | CASSEDWRTGELFF | TGTGCCAGCAGTGAAGATTGGCGGACCGGGGAGCTGTTTTTT
. | . | TRBJ2-7 | TRBV5-5 | CASSLAVQWEQYF | TGTGCCAGCAGCTTGGCCGTACAGTGGGAGCAGTACTTC
. | . | TRBJ1-2 | TRBV7-3 | CASSLGPGDYGYTF | TGTGCCAGCAGCTTAGGTCCCGGGGACTATGGCTACACCTTC
. | once | TRBJ1-6 | TRBV14 | CASSLGFNSPLHF | TGTGCCAGCAGCCTCGGTTTCAATTCACCCCTCCACTTT
. | . | TRBJ1-1 | TRBV7-8 | CASSLQSSKTEAFF | TGTGCCAGCAGCCTACAGAGCTCGAAGACTGAAGCTTTCTTT
. | . | TRBJ1-5 | TRBV5-1 | CASSLSGQKSQPQHF | TGCGCCAGCAGCTTGTCTGGACAGAAAAGTCAGCCCCAGCATTTT
. | . | TRBJ2-2 | TRBV5-5 | CASSSAVTDTGELFF | TGTGCCAGCAGCTCGGCGGTGACTGACACCGGGGAGCTGTTTTTT
TRBD2 | . | TRBJ2-1 | TRBV9 | CASSASFGGLAGDNEQFF | TGTGCCAGCAGCGCCTCCTTTGGGGGGCTAGCGGGGGATAATGAGCAGTTCTTC
. | . | TRBJ1-1 | TRBV7-3 | CASSLSGPGDAEAFF | TGTGCCAGCAGCTTATCAGGGCCAGGGGACGCTGAAGCTTTCTTT
TRBD2 | . | TRBJ2-5 | TRBV9 | CASSVATGLRRTSGVSETQYF | TGTGCCAGCAGCGTAGCTACTGGCTTACGGCGGACTAGCGGGGTGTCAGAGACCCAGTACTTC
TRBD1 | . | TRBJ1-1 | TRBV11-3 | CASSEGQGRAFF | TGTGCCAGCAGCGAGGGACAGGGTAGGGCTTTCTTT
. | . | TRBJ2-1 | TRBV5-1 | CASSFWRSRGEQFF | TGCGCCAGCAGCTTTTGGAGGTCCCGTGGTGAGCAGTTCTTC
TRBD1 | . | TRBJ1-6 | TRBV30 | CAWKDRSSYNSPLHF | TGTGCCTGGAAGGACAGGAGCTCCTATAATTCACCCCTCCACTTT
TRBD1 | . | TRBJ2-3 | TRBV7-8 | CASSSGQVSTDTQYF | TGTGCCAGCAGCTCGGGACAGGTTTCCACAGATACGCAGTATTTT